The clone carrying this TCR beta chain is categorized as medium-sized (0.01 to 0.1%). CD4+CD45RO+CD25- cells were isolated as memory CD4+ T cells. MiXCR, run by TCRdb on the 5' RACE reads, gives a single entry per CDR3 protein. Among 7,000 to 9,000 distinct CDR3 sequences, roughly 16% were seen once, and the ten largest hold roughly 3.6%. The sample taken for sequencing was memory CD4+ T cells sorted from blood. Regarding subset: memory CD4+ T cells, CD4+CD45RO+CD25-. The sequence was collected from a female donor with breast cancer.

The CDR3 sequence: CASSKTPNSNQPQHF. The CDR3 nucleotides are TGTGCCAGCTCCAAGACGCCAAATAGCAATCAGCCCCAGCATTTT. The chain employs TRBV6-5 and TRBJ1-5; D unclear. V gave up 8 bases and J gave up 0 bases, with 14 bases separating them. Looked up from germline, CDR1 is MNHEY and CDR2 is SVGAGI. This CDR3 has 15 residues.